This T cell receptor beta chain emerged from a study of STAT5B mutations in CD4+ large granular lymphocyte leukemia (dated by TCRdb to 2022 to 2024). For the wider study: Among the healthy controls, the CDR3 'QG' motif was associated with a particular HLA allele. TCRbeta repertoires of CD4+ T-cell large granular lymphocyte leukemia patients were compared with those of healthy blood donors. The purity of purified fractions was confirmed by flow cytometry on FACSCanto II or FACSVerse to exceed 95% among lymphocytes.

The healthy controls were 37 blood donors, and the buffy coats of these donors were supplied by the Finnish Red Cross blood service. All TCR-sequenced material derived from peripheral blood: patient blood samples and healthy donor buffy coats. Ficoll-Hypaque gradient centrifugation was used to isolate peripheral blood mononuclear cells. CD4+ cells were magnetically purified from the buffy coats of healthy controls. The Gentra Puregene Cell and Tissue kit was used for genomic DNA extraction, and quantification was performed on a Qubit 2.0 fluorometer. TCRbeta rearrangements were sequenced from genomic DNA using the immunoSEQ assay at survey resolution. Processing in the source paper ran as follows. In the TCR sequencing data, the lowest productive clonotype frequency that could be detected was 2.59 x 10-5. Only productive TCRbeta rearrangements, meaning sequences that were complete and in-frame, were kept for the analyses. The clonality of each sample was calculated as Simpson clonality in the immunoSEQ Analyzer version 3.0. Clones were grouped by frequency into very rare, small, medium, large (1-20%) or hyperexpanded (>20%) categories. Generation probabilities were estimated with OLGA 1.2.3, V-gene circos plots were generated with VDJtools, specificities were searched for in VDJdb, and CDR3 motifs were identified with GLIPH. TCRdb obtained this table from immuneACCESS and retained in-frame rearrangements with V and J assigned. These tables miss some clones; where compared with another copy, unresolved V genes account for less than half of the shortfall, and the remainder is unexplained. V and J calls plus clone size are reproduced from that table; the DNA served to infer D and trimming. The sample table contains 30,000 to 40,000 clones; only one count was recorded for roughly 88% of them. 0.97% of the sample rests with the top ten.

From cysteine to phenylalanine, the CDR3 is 17 amino acids long. Just the 51-base CDR3 DNA is kept, in frame starting at base 1. Looking up the germline V gene yields CDR1 SGHTA and CDR2 FQGTGA. Cut back by 3 bases and 2 bases, the V and J ends lie 19 bases apart. Beyond this particular receptor, the publication reports: The data were not HLA-matched, and the higher clonality in CD4+ T-LGLL than in CD8+ T-LGLL could be due to the relatively small sample size. Enrichment of TRBV06-family usage was observed among the top patient clones (8/27) relative to healthy controls (2/35). Each patient's main leukemic clonotypes were private, but 25% of these clonotypes showed up at low frequency in the non-leukemic repertoires of other patients. Greater clonality appeared to be present in CD4-sorted patient repertoires than in healthy CD4+ repertoires, and the difference was retained after the putative leukemic clones were removed.

A word on this clone: This receptor's antigen is unknown. Base qualities are missing; no much larger clone stands one base away.

This chain is built from TRBV7-3 and TRBJ1-2; a tentative D call is TRBD1 (6 bases match). The clonotype originates from a human donor in good health. Sample: CD4+ T cells from blood buffy coats. The DNA sequence follows: TGTGCCAGCAGCTTTGATCCATGGACAGCTGAAAACTATGGCTACACCTTC. Its product reads: CASSFDPWTAENYGYTF.